These 22 T cell receptor beta chains originate from one sample sequenced in a study of PD-L1 blockade in urothelial cancer. Here immunoSEQ multiplex PCR was the method, and the copy in TCRdb shows in-frame clones only, minus some. The sample holds 30,000 to 45,000 clones, about 80% seen once. Noted time point: peripheral blood 6 weeks after treatment start. The sequencing used PBMCs, collected around atezolizumab (anti-PD-L1) treatment. These TCRs come from a man aged 40-49 years with urothelial cancer.

The V gene is TRBV29-1, the J gene TRBJ2-1; 14 positions match TRBD2. V trimming: 3 bases; J trimming: 4 bases; junction bases outside the gene matches: 11. Germline V gives CDR1 SQVTM, CDR2 ANQGSEA. CDR3 length: 18 residues. CDR3: CSVEWTSGRTALYNEQFF. The CDR3 DNA reads as TGCAGCGTTGAGTGGACTAGCGGGAGGACTGCCTTATACAATGAGCAGTTCTTC.

This clone has just a few counts. This rearrangement joins TRBV28 to TRBJ2-5; possible D gene TRBD1, 6 bases. From germline, CDR1 is MDHEN and CDR2 SYDVKM. The CDR3 covers 14 residues. Trimming took 4 bases from V and 4 from J, leaving 13 bases between them. The CDR3 DNA sequence: TGTGCCAGCAGTTCCTCACAGGGTCGAGAGACCCAGTACTTC. Its protein is CASSSSQGRETQYF.

Only a few counts were recorded for this clone. This rearrangement joins TRBV5-1 to TRBJ2-7; TRBD1 matches at 10 bases. This CDR3 is built from 13 residues. V lost 7 bases, J lost 5 bases, and 6 bases stayed unmatched. The germline V gene encodes CDR1 SGHRS and CDR2 YFSETQ. Written as DNA, the CDR3 is TGCGCCAGCCGAGATGGGACAGGGGACGAGCAGTACTTC. As protein: CASRDGTGDEQYF.

As to this clone: Other DNA sequences in the same sample also yield this CDR3. J is TRBJ1-1 and V is TRBV7-9, with D unresolved. The V gene lost 5 bases and the J gene lost 4 bases, with 14 bases spanning the gap. CDR1 and CDR2 from the germline V gene are SEHNR and FQNEAQ (reference sequence). The length of the CDR3 is 14 residues. The CDR3 bases are TGTGCCAGCAGCATTAGTGGAGGAGGCACTGAAGCTTTCTTT. It is translated as CASSISGGGTEAFF.

This rearrangement joins TRBV7-2 to TRBJ2-3; 8 positions agree with TRBD2. From germline, CDR1 is SGHTA and CDR2 FQGNSA. The CDR3 is made up of 15 amino acids. V gave up 5 bases and J gave up 5 bases; unmatched junction bases: 9. The CDR3 loop reads CASSRDPGGGDTQYF. The CDR3 region has the DNA TGTGCCAGCAGCCGGGACCCGGGGGGGGGAGATACGCAGTATTTT.

V and J are TRBV14 and TRBJ1-2, with unresolved D. V was shortened by 3 bases and J by 2 bases, with 7 bases between the two germline ends. Germline V gene lookup returns CDR1 SGHDN and CDR2 FVKESK. The CDR3 loop spans 13 amino acids. This CDR3 is CASSQSRNYGYTF. CDR3 DNA: TGTGCCAGCAGCCAGTCCAGGAACTATGGCTACACCTTC.

The chain recombines TRBV28 with TRBJ1-1; no definite D call. The ends were cut back, 6 bases at V and 5 bases at J, with 7 bases in the middle. The CDR3 covers 11 residues. The germline CDR1 and CDR2 sequences are MDHEN and SYDVKM. CDR3 DNA sequence: TGTGCCAGCAGAAGGAGAACTGAAGCTTTCTTT. Protein: CASRRRTEAFF.

The V and J genes are TRBV28 and TRBJ1-3; possible D gene TRBD1, 5 bases. Deletions cut 5 bases from V and 2 bases from J, with 19 bases between. The germline gives CDR1 MDHEN, CDR2 SYDVKM. The CDR3 runs 17 residues. The CDR3 reads CASSPNPGRGTGNTIYF. CDR3 DNA sequence: TGTGCCAGCAGTCCTAATCCAGGAAGGGGCACTGGAAACACCATATATTTT.

The rearrangement uses TRBV27 and TRBJ1-1, with 9 bases matching TRBD1. The CDR3 is 15 amino acids. Per germline, CDR1 MNHEY and CDR2 SMNVEV (reference sequence). V shed 6 bases, J shed 1 base, and the junction held 6 bases outside the gene matches. The CDR3 coding sequence is TGTGCCAGCAGCCCCCGGACAGGGGCGAACACTGAAGCTTTCTTT. It encodes CASSPRTGANTEAFF.

J is TRBJ1-5 and V is TRBV28; no clear D gene. V lost 1 base, J lost 2 bases, and 12 bases lay in between. CDR3 length: 16 amino acids. From germline, CDR1 is MDHEN and CDR2 SYDVKM. The CDR3 here is CASSLFGRYGNQPQHF. The CDR3 bases are TGTGCCAGCAGTTTATTCGGCAGGTACGGCAATCAGCCCCAGCATTTT. Looking up the rest from reference TRBV28 and TRBJ1-5 gives the full variable domain: DVKVTQSSRYLVKRTGEKVFLECVQDMDHENMFWYRQDPGLGLRLIYFSYDVKMKEKGDIPEGYSVSREKKERFSLILESASTNQTSMYLCASSLFGRYGNQPQHFGDGTRLSIL.

The chain combines TRBV7-2 with TRBJ1-1; TRBD1 matches 7 bases. Germline-derived CDR1 and CDR2 are SGHTA and FQGNSA. After removal of 3 bases from V and 2 bases from J, the junction contained 9 bases not matched to a gene. This CDR3 spans 16 amino acids. CDR3 DNA: TGTGCCAGCAGCTTCGACAGGGCCCGTCTTAACACTGAAGCTTTCTTT. Residues: CASSFDRARLNTEAFF.

This sequence joins TRBV6-6 and TRBJ2-5, with D perhaps matching TRBD1 (6 bases). Trimming removed 5 bases from V and 4 bases from J, with 8 bases in between. Germline assignment: CDR1 MNHNY and CDR2 SVGAGI (reference sequence). The CDR3 contains 12 residues. The CDR3 region has the DNA TGTGCCAGCAGTGCCAGGGGAGAGACCCAGTACTTC. Its protein product is CASSARGETQYF.

This clone was observed a single time. The chain combines TRBV6-5 with TRBJ2-1, with D tentatively TRBD1 (5 bases). The CDR3 has 15 residues. The V and J ends lost 5 bases and 6 bases respectively, with 17 bases between them. CDR1 is MNHEY, CDR2 SVGAGI, per germline. This chain's CDR3 is CASSTGLGRTNEQFF. In nucleotides, the CDR3 is TGTGCCAGCAGTACTGGATTGGGGCGAACCAATGAGCAGTTCTTC.

The chain couples TRBV9 to TRBJ2-3; D call uncertain. The CDR3 extends over 17 amino acids. Germline V gene data show CDR1 as SGDLS and CDR2 as YYNGEE. Trimming took off 0 bases at V and 3 bases at J, with 17 bases between the two ends. The CDR3 is CASSVGPRLVRTDTQYF. The CDR3 coding sequence is TGTGCCAGCAGCGTAGGCCCGCGGCTAGTAAGAACAGATACGCAGTATTTT.

This rearrangement joins TRBV12-5 to TRBJ2-3, with D tentatively TRBD2 (6 bases). Germline V CDR1 and CDR2: LGHNT, FRNRAP. Between the trimmed V and J ends, which lost 1 base and 1 base, there was a span of 12 bases. The CDR3 runs to 16 residues. Written as DNA, the CDR3 is TGTGCTAGTGGTTTGGGGAGGGGAGGAGGCACAGATACGCAGTATTTT. Translated, it gives CASGLGRGGGTDTQYF.

The chain combines TRBV2 with TRBJ1-5; 9 bases are a match to TRBD1. The CDR3 is 16 residues long. Germline CDR1 and CDR2: SNHLY and FYNNEI. The V and J ends lost 3 bases and 7 bases, in that order; junction bases with no gene match: 10. The CDR3 bases are TGTGCCAGCAGTGAGCTCCGGACAGGGGTAGGGCAGCCCCAGCATTTT. This sequence encodes CASSELRTGVGQPQHF. The variable domain in full, with the rest retrieved from reference TRBV2 and TRBJ1-5, is EPEVTQTPSHQVTQMGQEVILRCVPISNHLYFYWYRQILGQKVEFLVSFYNNEISEKSEIFDDQFSVERPDGSNFTLKIRSTKLEDSAMYFCASSELRTGVGQPQHFGDGTRLSIL.

This clone was observed a handful of times. The V call is TRBV9, the J call TRBJ1-2; D is undetermined. The length of the CDR3 is 14 residues. The V and J ends lost 0 bases and 4 bases respectively, with 10 bases between them. Germline values: CDR1 SGDLS, CDR2 YYNGEE. The CDR3 DNA sequence: TGTGCCAGCAGCGTAGGGGAGGGCCCCTATGGCTACACCTTC. Protein product: CASSVGEGPYGYTF.

The V call is TRBV25-1, the J call TRBJ1-4, with a tentative D call TRBD1 (6 bases). The germline V and J ends were trimmed by 0 bases and 0 bases, with 11 bases remaining between them. Germline lookup yields CDR1 MGHDK and CDR2 SYGVNS. The CDR3 runs 17 residues. The CDR3 is CASSEYRGYATNEKLFF. CDR3 DNA sequence: TGTGCCAGCAGTGAATATAGGGGGTATGCAACTAATGAAAAACTGTTTTTT. Complete variable domain (other parts from reference TRBV25-1 and TRBJ1-4): EADIYQTPRYLVIGTGKKITLECSQTMGHDKMYWYQQDPGMELHLIHYSYGVNSTEKGDLSSESTVSRIRTEHFPLTLESARPSHTSQYLCASSEYRGYATNEKLFFGSGTQLSVL.

The genes are TRBV28 and TRBJ1-2; 8 bases fit TRBD1. Germline assignment: CDR1 MDHEN and CDR2 SYDVKM. This CDR3 comprises 13 residues. Germline trimming cut 4 bases from V and 8 bases from J; bases unmatched to any gene: 6. Here the CDR3 reads CASSSGGAKGYTF. The DNA for the CDR3 is TGTGCCAGCAGTTCAGGGGGCGCGAAAGGCTACACCTTC.

This clone was detected only a few times. The rearrangement uses TRBV6-5 and TRBJ2-5; D gene unclear. The CDR3 extends over 13 amino acids. The ends were cut back, 7 bases at V and 5 bases at J, with 14 bases in the middle. CDR1 and CDR2 from the germline V gene are MNHEY and SVGAGI. CDR3 sequence (DNA): TGTGCCAGCACCTCGAGCCCCTGGGAGACCCAGTACTTC. Protein product: CASTSSPWETQYF.

The rearrangement links TRBV11-2 to TRBJ2-1, with D unclear. The CDR3 sequence is 15 residues long. Trimming left V 5 bases short and J 2 bases short, with 13 bases between. CDR1 is SGHAT and CDR2 is FQNNGV in the germline V gene. CDR3 sequence reads: CASSPGTLTYNEQFF. CDR3 DNA sequence: TGTGCCAGCAGCCCCGGTACTCTCACCTACAATGAGCAGTTCTTC.

This sequence joins TRBV6-5 and TRBJ1-2, with TRBD1 identical over 9 bases. V trimming: 5 bases; J trimming: 2 bases; junction bases outside the gene matches: 6. The germline gives CDR1 MNHEY, CDR2 SVGAGI. The CDR3 has 15 residues. The chain's CDR3 is CASSRTGTGNYGYTF. The DNA of the CDR3 is TGTGCCAGCAGTCGAACCGGGACAGGGAACTATGGCTACACCTTC.